The clone carrying this TCR beta chain was counted a few times. Purity exceeded 98% in all sorted populations. The data derive from a study of beta chain features in type 1 diabetes. Trimming shortened V by 5 bases and J by 4 bases, and 14 bases separated the two germline ends. CDR1 is SGHAT and CDR2 is FQNNGV in the germline V gene. The CDR3 is 14 amino acids. The entirety of the isolated RNA underwent reverse transcription, so expressed TCRB transcripts were sequenced. Libraries were prepared by immunoSEQ multiplex PCR; TCRdb keeps only in-frame clonotypes and omits some of them. The sample consists of about 210,000 clones, about a tenth of them appearing once.

The sample consisted of central memory CD4+ T cells from blood. The source is a man between 18 and 35 years old in good health. The gene calls are TRBV11-2 and TRBJ2-5; unclear D gene. For the CDR3, the DNA is TGTGCCAGCAGCCCCGGGCCTTCCTCAGAGACCCAGTACTTC. Residues: CASSPGPSSETQYF.